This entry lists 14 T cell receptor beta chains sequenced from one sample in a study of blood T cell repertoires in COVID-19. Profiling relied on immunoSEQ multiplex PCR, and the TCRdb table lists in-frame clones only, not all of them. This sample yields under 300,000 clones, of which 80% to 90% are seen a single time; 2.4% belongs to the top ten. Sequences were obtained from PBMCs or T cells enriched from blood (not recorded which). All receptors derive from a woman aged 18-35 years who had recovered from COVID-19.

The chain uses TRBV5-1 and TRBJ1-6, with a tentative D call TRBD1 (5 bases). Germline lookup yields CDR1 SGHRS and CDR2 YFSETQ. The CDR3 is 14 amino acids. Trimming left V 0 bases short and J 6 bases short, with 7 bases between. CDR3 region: CASSLAGFNSPLHF. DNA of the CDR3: TGCGCCAGCAGCTTGGCAGGGTTTAATTCACCCCTCCACTTT. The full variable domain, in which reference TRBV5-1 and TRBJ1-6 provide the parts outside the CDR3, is KAGVTQTPRYLIKTRGQQVTLSCSPISGHRSVSWYQQTPGQGLQFLFEYFSETQRNKGNFPGRFSGRQFSNSRSEMNVSTLELGDSALYLCASSLAGFNSPLHFGNGTRLTVT.

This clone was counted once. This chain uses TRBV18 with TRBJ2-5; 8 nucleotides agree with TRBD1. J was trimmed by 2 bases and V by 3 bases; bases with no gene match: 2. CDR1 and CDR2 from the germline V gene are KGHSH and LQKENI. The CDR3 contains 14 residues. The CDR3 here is CASSPGQEQETQYF. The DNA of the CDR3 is TGTGCCAGCTCACCGGGACAGGAACAAGAGACCCAGTACTTC.

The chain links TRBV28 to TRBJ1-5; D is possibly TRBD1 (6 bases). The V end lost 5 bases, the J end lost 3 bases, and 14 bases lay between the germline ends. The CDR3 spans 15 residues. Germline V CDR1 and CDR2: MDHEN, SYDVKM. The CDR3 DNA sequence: TGTGCCAGCAGTCCTACACAGGGTAACAATCAGCCCCAGCATTTT. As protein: CASSPTQGNNQPQHF.

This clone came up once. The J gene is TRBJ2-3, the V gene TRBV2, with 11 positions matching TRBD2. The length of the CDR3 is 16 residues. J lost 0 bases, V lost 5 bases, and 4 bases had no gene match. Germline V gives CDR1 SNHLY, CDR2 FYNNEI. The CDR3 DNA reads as TGTGCCAGCAGTATGACTAGCGGGGTTAGCACAGATACGCAGTATTTT. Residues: CASSMTSGVSTDTQYF. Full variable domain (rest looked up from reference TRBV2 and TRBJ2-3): EPEVTQTPSHQVTQMGQEVILRCVPISNHLYFYWYRQILGQKVEFLVSFYNNEISEKSEIFDDQFSVERPDGSNFTLKIRSTKLEDSAMYFCASSMTSGVSTDTQYFGPGTRLTVL.

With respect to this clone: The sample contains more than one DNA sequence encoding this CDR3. The CDR3 bases are TGCGCCAGCAGCCAAGATGGCCGCAATCAGCCCCAGCATTTT. It translates to CASSQDGRNQPQHF. V gene TRBV4-1 combines with J gene TRBJ1-5; D remains unclear. CDR3 length: 14 amino acids. In germline, CDR1 is MGHRA, CDR2 YSYEKL. V was clipped by 0 bases and J by 2 bases, with 5 bases between them.

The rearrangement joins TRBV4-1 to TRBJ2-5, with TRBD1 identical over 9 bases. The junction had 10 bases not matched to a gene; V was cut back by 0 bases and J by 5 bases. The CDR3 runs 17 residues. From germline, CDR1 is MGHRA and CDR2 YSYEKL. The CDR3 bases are TGCGCCAGCAGCCAAGATCGGGTACAGGGGGCCCGGGAGACCCAGTACTTC. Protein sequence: CASSQDRVQGARETQYF.

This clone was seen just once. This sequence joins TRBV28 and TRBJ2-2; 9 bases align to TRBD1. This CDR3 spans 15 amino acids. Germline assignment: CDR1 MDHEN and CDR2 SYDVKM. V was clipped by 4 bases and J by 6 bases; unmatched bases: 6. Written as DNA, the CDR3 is TGTGCCAGCAGTTCCCCGGGACAGGGTGCCGGGGAGCTGTTTTTT. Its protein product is CASSSPGQGAGELFF. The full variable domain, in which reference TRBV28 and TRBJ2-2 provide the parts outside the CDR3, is DVKVTQSSRYLVKRTGEKVFLECVQDMDHENMFWYRQDPGLGLRLIYFSYDVKMKEKGDIPEGYSVSREKKERFSLILESASTNQTSMYLCASSSPGQGAGELFFGEGSRLTVL.

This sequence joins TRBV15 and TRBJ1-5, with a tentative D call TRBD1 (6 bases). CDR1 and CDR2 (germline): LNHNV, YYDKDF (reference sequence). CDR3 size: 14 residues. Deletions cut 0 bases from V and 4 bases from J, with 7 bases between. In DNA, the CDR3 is TGTGCCACCAGCAGAGAGCAGGGGAATCAGCCCCAGCATTTT. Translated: CATSREQGNQPQHF.

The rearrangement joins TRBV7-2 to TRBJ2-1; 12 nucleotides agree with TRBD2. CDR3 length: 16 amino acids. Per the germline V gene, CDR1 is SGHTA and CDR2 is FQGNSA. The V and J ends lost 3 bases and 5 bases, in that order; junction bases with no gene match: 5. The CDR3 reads CASSFRSSGGDNEQFF. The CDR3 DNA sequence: TGTGCCAGCAGCTTCCGATCTAGCGGGGGGGACAATGAGCAGTTCTTC. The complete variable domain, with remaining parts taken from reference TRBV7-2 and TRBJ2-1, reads GAGVSQSPSNKVTEKGKDVELRCDPISGHTALYWYRQSLGQGLEFLIYFQGNSAPDKSGLPSDRFSAERTGGSVSTLTIQRTQQEDSAVYLCASSFRSSGGDNEQFFGPGTRLTVL.

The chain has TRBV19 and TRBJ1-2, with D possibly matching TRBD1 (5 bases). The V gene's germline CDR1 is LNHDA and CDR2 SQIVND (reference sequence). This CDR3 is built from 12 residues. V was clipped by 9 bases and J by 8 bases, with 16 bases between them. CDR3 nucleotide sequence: TGTGCCAGCTCCCGGACACTGCACGGCTACACCTTC. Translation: CASSRTLHGYTF. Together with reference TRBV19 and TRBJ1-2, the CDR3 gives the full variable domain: DGGITQSPKYLFRKEGQNVTLSCEQNLNHDAMYWYRQDPGQGLRLIYYSQIVNDFQKGDIAEGYSVSREKKESFPLTVTSAQKNPTAFYLCASSRTLHGYTFGSGTRLTVV.

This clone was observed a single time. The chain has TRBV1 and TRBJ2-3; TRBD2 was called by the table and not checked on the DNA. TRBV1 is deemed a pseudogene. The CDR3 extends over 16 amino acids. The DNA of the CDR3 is TGCACCAGCAGCCAATTCGGGATCTCTAGCACAGATACGCAGTATTTT. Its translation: CTSSQFGISSTDTQYF.

The CDR3 DNA sequence: TGTGCCACCAGTGTGGGCGGGGGAACTGAAGCTTTCTTT. It is translated as CATSVGGGTEAFF. The rearrangement links TRBV24-1 to TRBJ1-1; weak D call: TRBD1 (5 bases). This CDR3 comprises 13 residues. V was pared by 5 bases and J by 5 bases, with 11 bases between. The germline V gene has CDR1 KGHDR and CDR2 SFDVKD.

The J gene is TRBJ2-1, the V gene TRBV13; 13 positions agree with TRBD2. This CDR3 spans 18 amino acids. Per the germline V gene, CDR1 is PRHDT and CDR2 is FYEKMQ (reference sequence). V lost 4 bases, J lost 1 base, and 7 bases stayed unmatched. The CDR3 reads CASSSTSGGASSYNEQFF. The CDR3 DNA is TGTGCCAGCAGCTCCACTAGCGGGGGGGCATCGTCCTACAATGAGCAGTTCTTC.

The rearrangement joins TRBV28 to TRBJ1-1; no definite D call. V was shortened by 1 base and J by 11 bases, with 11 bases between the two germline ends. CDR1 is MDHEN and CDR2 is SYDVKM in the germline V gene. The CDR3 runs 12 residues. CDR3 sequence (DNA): TGTGCCAGCAGTTTATTGGAGGGAGGGGCTTTCTTT. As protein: CASSLLEGGAFF.